This T cell receptor beta chain was obtained from a study of early T cells in non-severe SARS-CoV-2 infection. Study-level information: The input, bulk RNA from unsorted whole blood, was sequenced, and chains were unpaired. Study-level points and caveats: Matches to VDJdb favored anti-spike CD8 responses and missed private and CD4 specificities.

This clonotype has at least ten counts. Its cognate antigen is unknown. V gave up 8 bases and J gave up 12 bases, with 14 bases separating them. This CDR3 has 11 amino acids. The germline gives CDR1 SGHTA, CDR2 FQGNSA. The TCR library protocol was used to attach unique molecular identifiers. These identifiers were attached to individual cDNA molecules. TCRdb ran MiXCR on the 5' RACE reads and lists one entry per CDR3 protein. This sample yields around 49,000 distinct CDR3 sequences, of which approximately 4.1% are seen a single time; under 6.5% belongs to the top ten. Sequences were obtained from whole blood. The receptor comes from an adult who was a healthcare worker with PCR-confirmed SARS-CoV-2 infection or an uninfected control (not recorded which). The chain recombines TRBV7-2 with TRBJ2-1; TRBD2 might be the D (5 bases). The CDR3 DNA follows: TGTGCCAGCGGCACGGGAATGGTGCAGTTCTTC. Protein product: CASGTGMVQFF.